The T cell receptor beta chain under discussion was sequenced for a study of cytomegalovirus exposure and HLA in healthy donors. A multiplex PCR was run with 60 Vbeta primers and 13 Jbeta primers. Assay used: immunoSEQ multiplex PCR; TCRdb lists only in-frame clones, some missing. In the table there are 70,000 to 80,000 clones, around 82% of which are singletons. Turning to this clone: Its matching antigen is unknown.

V shed 7 bases and J shed 4 bases, with 13 bases lying between them. The germline V gene encodes CDR1 MNHEY and CDR2 SMNVEV (reference sequence). The length of the CDR3 is 13 residues. Findings of the study overall: From TCR beta sequences, most subjects' HLA-A and HLA-B alleles were reportedly predicted accurately.

This chain uses TRBV27 with TRBJ1-1; possibly TRBD1 for D (5 bases). This TCR was sampled from a young man in good health and CMV-seronegative. The sequenced sample was PBMCs. The DNA for the CDR3 is TGTGCCAGCATGGGGCAGCTAGTCACTGAAGCTTTCTTT. Translating it yields CASMGQLVTEAFF.